The clone carrying this TCR beta chain has a single count. The antigen is undetermined. Every immunoSEQ plate was one replicate of a subset's evenly spread DNA. Assay used: immunoSEQ multiplex PCR; TCRdb lists only in-frame clones, some missing. The table has some 1 million clones, around 75% seen once. The CDR3 has 11 amino acids. The data stem from a study of shared clonotypes between healthy human individuals. Overall study findings and caveats: Naive CD4 clonotypes were shared across a handful of donors at roughly 5%. Sampling covered nothing but blood. Tissue TCR repertoires likely differ from those found in blood.

V is TRBV21-1 and J is TRBJ1-4. TRBV21-1 is termed a pseudogene. This TCR was recovered from a man in his late teens or twenties in good health. Source material: memory CD4+ T cells sorted from blood. Subset: CD45RA-negative fraction. The CDR3 sequence is CASSKGGKLFF. The CDR3, as DNA: TGTGCCAGCAGCAAAGGTGGAAAACTGTTTTTT.